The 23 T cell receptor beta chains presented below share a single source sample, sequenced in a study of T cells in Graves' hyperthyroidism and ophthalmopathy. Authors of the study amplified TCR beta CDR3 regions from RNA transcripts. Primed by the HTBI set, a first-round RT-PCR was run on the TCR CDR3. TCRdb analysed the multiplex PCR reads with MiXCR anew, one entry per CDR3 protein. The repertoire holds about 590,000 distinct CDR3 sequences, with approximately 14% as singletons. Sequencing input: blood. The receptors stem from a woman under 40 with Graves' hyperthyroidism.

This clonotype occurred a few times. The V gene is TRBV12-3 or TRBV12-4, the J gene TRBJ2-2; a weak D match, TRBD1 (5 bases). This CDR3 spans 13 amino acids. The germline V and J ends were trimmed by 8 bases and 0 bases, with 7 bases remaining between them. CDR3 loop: CASGAANTGELFF. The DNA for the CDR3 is TGTGCCAGCGGGGCAGCGAACACCGGGGAGCTGTTTTTT.

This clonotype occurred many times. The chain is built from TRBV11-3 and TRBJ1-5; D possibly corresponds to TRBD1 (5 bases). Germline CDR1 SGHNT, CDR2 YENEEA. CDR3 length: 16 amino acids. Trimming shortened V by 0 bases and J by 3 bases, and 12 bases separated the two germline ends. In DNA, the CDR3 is TGTGCCAGCAGCTTAGATGGGGCAGACTACAATCAGCCCCAGCATTTT. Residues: CASSLDGADYNQPQHF.

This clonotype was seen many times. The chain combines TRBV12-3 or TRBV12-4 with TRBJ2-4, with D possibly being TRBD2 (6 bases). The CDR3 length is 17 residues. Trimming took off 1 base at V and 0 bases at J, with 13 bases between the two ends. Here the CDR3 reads CASSLVSPGLAKNIQYF. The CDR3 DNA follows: TGTGCCAGCAGTTTAGTGTCTCCGGGACTAGCCAAAAACATTCAGTACTTC.

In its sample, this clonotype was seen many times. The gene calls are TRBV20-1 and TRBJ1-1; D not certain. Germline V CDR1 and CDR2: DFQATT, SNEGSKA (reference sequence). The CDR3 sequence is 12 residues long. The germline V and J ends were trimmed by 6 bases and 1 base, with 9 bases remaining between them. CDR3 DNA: TGCAGTGCCAACCTCGGGAACACTGAAGCTTTCTTT. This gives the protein CSANLGNTEAFF.

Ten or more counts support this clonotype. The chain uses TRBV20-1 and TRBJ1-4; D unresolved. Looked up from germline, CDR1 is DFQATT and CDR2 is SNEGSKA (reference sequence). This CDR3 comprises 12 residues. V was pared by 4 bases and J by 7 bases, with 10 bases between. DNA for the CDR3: TGCAGTGCTAATCGGGGAGCTGAAAAACTGTTTTTT. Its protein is CSANRGAEKLFF.

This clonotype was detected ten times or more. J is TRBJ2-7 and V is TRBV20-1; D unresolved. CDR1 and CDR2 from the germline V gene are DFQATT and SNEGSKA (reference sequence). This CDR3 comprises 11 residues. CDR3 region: CRAVGSYEQYF. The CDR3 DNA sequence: TGCAGGGCCGTAGGCTCCTACGAGCAGTACTTC.

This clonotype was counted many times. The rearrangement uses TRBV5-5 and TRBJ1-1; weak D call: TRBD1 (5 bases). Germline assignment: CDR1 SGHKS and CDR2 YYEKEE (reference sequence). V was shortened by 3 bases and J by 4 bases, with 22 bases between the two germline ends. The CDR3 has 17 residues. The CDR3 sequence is CASSWRQGLIQATEAFF. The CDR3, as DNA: TGTGCCAGCAGCTGGCGGCAGGGACTCATCCAGGCCACTGAAGCTTTCTTT.

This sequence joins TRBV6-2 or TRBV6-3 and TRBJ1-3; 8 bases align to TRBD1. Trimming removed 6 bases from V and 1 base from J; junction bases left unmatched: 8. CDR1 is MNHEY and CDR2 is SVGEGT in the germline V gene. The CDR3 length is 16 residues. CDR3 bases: TGTGCCAGCAGCTCCGGGACAGGAAGATCTGGAAACACCATATATTTT. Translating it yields CASSSGTGRSGNTIYF.

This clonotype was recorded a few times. In nucleotides, the CDR3 is TGTGCCAGTAGTAAAGCCAGGGACACCGGGGAGCTGTTTTTT. Protein: CASSKARDTGELFF. The V gene is TRBV19, the J gene TRBJ2-2; tentatively, D is TRBD1 (5 bases). The CDR3 runs 14 residues. Germline V gene lookup returns CDR1 LNHDA and CDR2 SQIVND (reference sequence). The ends were cut back, 4 bases at V and 3 bases at J, with 9 bases in the middle.

The CDR3: CSARAAGREGTGELFF. CDR3 nucleotides: TGCAGTGCTAGAGCCGCGGGGCGGGAGGGCACCGGGGAGCTGTTTTTT. V usage is TRBV20-1 and J usage is TRBJ2-2, with 9 bases fitting TRBD2. The CDR3 is made up of 16 amino acids. Germline trimming cut 1 base from V and 4 bases from J; bases unmatched to any gene: 7. Germline V gene sequence: CDR1 DFQATT, CDR2 SNEGSKA (reference sequence).

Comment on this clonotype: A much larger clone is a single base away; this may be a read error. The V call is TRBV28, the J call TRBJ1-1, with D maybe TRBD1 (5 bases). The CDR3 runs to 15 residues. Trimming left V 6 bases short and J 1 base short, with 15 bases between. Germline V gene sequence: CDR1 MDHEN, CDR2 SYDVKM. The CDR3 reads CASSSTGAGNTEAFF. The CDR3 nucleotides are TGTGCCAGCAGCTCTACCGGGGCAGGGAACACTGAAGCTTTCTTT.

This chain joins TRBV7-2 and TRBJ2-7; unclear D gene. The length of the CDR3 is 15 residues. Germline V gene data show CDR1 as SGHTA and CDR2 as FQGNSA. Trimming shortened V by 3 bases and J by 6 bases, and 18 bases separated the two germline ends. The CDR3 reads CASSLSSPKTTEQYF. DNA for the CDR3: TGTGCCAGCAGCTTGTCATCACCCAAAACGACCGAGCAGTACTTC.

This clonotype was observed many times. CDR3 loop: CATSGTGVANEQFF. CDR3 nucleotide sequence: TGTGCCACCAGTGGTACGGGAGTAGCAAATGAGCAGTTCTTC. The chain employs TRBV24-1 and TRBJ2-1; weak D call: TRBD2 (6 bases). This CDR3 contains 14 residues. CDR1 and CDR2 from the germline V gene are KGHDR and SFDVKD. V lost 5 bases to trimming and J lost 7 bases, with 14 bases between them.

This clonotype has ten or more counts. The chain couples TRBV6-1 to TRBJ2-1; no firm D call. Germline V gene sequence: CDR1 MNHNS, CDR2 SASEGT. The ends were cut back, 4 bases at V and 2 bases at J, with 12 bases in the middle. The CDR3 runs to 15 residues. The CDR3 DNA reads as TGTGCCAGCAGTGGATGGCCTGAAACCTACAATGAGCAGTTCTTC. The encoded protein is CASSGWPETYNEQFF.

CDR3 residues: CSAPGLAGDKDTQYF. The CDR3 nucleotides read TGCAGTGCTCCCGGACTAGCGGGAGACAAAGATACGCAGTATTTT. The chain joins TRBV20-1 to TRBJ2-3, with 13 bases aligning to TRBD2. The germline CDR1 and CDR2 sequences are DFQATT and SNEGSKA (reference sequence). The CDR3 has 15 residues. With 5 bases clipped from V and 5 bases from J, the junction kept 7 bases outside the gene matches.

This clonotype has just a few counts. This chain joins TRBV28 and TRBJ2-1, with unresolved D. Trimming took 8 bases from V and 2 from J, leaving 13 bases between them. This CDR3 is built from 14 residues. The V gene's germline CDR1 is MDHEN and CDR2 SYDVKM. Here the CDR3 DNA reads TGTGCCAGCGGGCGGTTAAGCGCCTACAATGAGCAGTTCTTC. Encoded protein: CASGRLSAYNEQFF.

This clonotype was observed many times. The CDR3 DNA is TGTGCCAGCAGTCCCGAACCCGTGGACTTTTATGGCTACACCTTC. It codes for CASSPEPVDFYGYTF. This chain joins TRBV28 and TRBJ1-2; no firm D call. CDR1 MDHEN and CDR2 SYDVKM come from the germline V gene. The CDR3 spans 15 residues. V was pared by 5 bases and J by 5 bases, with 18 bases between.

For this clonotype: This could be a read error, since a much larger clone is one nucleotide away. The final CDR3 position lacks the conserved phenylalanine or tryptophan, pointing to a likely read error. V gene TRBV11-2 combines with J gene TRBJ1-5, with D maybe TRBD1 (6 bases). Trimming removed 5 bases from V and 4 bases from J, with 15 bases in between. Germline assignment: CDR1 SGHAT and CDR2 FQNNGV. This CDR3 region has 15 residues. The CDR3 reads CASSRGGQSNQPQHL. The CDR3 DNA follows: TGTGCCAGCAGCCGAGGGGGGCAGAGTAATCAGCCCCAGCATCTT.

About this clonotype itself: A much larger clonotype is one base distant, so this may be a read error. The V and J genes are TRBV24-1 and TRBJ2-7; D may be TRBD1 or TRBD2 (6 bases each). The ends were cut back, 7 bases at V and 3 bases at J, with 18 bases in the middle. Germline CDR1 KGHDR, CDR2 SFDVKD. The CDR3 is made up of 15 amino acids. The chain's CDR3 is CATRRGRRPFYEQYF. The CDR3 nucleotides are TGTGCCACCAGAAGGGGGAGGAGACCCTTCTACGAGCAGTACTTC.

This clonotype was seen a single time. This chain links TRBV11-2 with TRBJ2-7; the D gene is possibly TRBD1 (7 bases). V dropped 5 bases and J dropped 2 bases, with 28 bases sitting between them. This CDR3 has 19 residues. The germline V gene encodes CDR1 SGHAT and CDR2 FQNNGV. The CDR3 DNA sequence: TGTGCCAGCAGCCCCCGAGGGACAGCCGACTACGGGACTCCCTACGAGCAGTACTTC. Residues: CASSPRGTADYGTPYEQYF.

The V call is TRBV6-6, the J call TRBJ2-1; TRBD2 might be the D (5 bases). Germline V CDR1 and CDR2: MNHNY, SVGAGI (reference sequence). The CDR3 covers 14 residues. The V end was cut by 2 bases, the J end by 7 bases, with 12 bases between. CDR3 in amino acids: CASSYEGALNEQFF. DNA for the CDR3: TGTGCCAGCAGTTACGAGGGAGCCTTAAATGAGCAGTTCTTC.

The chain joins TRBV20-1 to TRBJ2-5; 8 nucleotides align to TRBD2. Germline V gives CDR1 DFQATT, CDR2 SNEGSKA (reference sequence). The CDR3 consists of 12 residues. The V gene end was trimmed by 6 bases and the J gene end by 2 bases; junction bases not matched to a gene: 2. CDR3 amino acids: CSAGGGQETQYF. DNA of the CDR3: TGCAGTGCGGGCGGGGGGCAAGAGACCCAGTACTTC.

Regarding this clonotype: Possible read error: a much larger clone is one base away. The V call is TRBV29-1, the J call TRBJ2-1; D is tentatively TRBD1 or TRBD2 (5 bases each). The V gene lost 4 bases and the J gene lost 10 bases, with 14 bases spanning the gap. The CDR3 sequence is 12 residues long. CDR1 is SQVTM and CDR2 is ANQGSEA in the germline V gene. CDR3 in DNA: TGCAGCGTTGGAGAGGGACGTTACGAGCAGTTCTTC. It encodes CSVGEGRYEQFF.